This TCR beta chain was identified during a study of T cells in women clearing cervical HPV infection. About the study: Only a few women had HLA typing results available.

Clones were sequenced by immunoSEQ multiplex PCR, and TCRdb holds only the in-frame ones, with some missing. The sample totals 30,000 to 45,000 clones. Cervical HPV DNA detected by MY09/MY11 PCR, typed by dot-blot. Sequenced material: blood buffy coat. This TCR was recovered from a woman between 18 and 75 years old with a cervical HPV16 infection that either progressed to CIN3+ or cleared (not recorded which).

The CDR3 sequence: CASSDGQGETEAFF. CDR3 bases read: TGTGCCAGCAGCGACGGACAGGGGGAAACTGAA. This chain links TRBV7-9 with TRBJ1-1, with 10 positions matching TRBD1. The read terminates 3 residues ahead of where the CDR3 ends, so the germline J gene completes it. Germline assignment: CDR1 SEHNR and CDR2 FQNEAQ (reference sequence). V shed 5 bases and J 5 bases; nucleotides not matched to a gene: 5. The CDR3 runs to 14 residues.